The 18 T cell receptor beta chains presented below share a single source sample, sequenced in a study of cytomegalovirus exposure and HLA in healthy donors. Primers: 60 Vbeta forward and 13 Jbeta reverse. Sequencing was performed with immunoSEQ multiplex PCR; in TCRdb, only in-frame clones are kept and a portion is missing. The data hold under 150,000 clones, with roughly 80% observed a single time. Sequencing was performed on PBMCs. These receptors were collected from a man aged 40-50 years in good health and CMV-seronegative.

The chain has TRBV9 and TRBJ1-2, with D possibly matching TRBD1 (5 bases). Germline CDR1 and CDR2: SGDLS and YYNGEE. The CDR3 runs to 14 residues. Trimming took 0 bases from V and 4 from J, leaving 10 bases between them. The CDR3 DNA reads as TGTGCCAGCAGCGTAGCTGGGGGGGGCTATGGCTACACCTTC. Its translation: CASSVAGGGYGYTF.

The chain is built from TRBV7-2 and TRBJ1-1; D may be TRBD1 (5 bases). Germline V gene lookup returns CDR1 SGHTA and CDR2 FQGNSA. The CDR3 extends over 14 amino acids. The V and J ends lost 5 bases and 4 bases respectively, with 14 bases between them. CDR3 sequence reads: CASSPRQRGTEAFF. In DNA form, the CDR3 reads TGTGCCAGCAGCCCGCGACAGAGAGGCACTGAAGCTTTCTTT.

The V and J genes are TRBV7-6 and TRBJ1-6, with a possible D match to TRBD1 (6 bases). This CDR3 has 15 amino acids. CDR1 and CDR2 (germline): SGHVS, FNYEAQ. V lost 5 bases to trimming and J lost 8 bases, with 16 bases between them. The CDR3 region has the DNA TGTGCCAGCAGCCTGGGGACATTTGGAGATTCACCCCTCCACTTT. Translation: CASSLGTFGDSPLHF.

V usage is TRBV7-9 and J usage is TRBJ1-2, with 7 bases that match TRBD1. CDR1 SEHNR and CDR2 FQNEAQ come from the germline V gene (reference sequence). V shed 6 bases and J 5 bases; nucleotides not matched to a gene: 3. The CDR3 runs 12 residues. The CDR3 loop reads CASSEQGYGYTF. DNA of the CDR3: TGTGCCAGCAGTGAACAGGGGTATGGCTACACCTTC.

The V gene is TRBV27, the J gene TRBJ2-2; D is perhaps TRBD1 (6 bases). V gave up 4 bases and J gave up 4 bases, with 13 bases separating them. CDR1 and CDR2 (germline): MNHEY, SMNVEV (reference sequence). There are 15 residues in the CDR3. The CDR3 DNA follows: TGTGCCAGCAGTTCGGTGGGGGCTGTCACCGGGGAGCTGTTTTTT. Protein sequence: CASSSVGAVTGELFF.

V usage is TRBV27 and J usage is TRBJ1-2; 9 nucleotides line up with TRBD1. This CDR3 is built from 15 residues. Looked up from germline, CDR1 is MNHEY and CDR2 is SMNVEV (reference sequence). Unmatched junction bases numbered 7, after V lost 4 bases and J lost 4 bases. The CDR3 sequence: CASSYGTGGGYGYTF. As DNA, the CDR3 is TGTGCCAGCAGTTACGGAACAGGGGGCGGCTATGGCTACACCTTC.

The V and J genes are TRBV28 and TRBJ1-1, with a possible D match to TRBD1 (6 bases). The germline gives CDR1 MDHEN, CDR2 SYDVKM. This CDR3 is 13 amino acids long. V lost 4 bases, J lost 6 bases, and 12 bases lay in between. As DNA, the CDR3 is TGTGCCAGCAGTTCTCCCCGGACAGCTGAAGCTTTCTTT. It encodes CASSSPRTAEAFF.

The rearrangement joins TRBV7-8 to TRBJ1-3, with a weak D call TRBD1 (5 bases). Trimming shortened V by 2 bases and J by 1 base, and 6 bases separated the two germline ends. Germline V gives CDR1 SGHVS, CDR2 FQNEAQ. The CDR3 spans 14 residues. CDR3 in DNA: TGTGCCAGCAGCTTAAGGGGTTCTGGAAACACCATATATTTT. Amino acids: CASSLRGSGNTIYF.

The CDR3 bases are TGTGCTAGTGGTTTGGTACCCGAGAGTGAAAAACTGTTTTTT. Protein product: CASGLVPESEKLFF. The V and J genes are TRBV12-5 and TRBJ1-4; D remains ambiguous. The CDR3 runs 14 residues. CDR1 is LGHNT and CDR2 is FRNRAP in the germline V gene. With 0 bases removed from V and 7 bases from J, the gap between germline ends came to 9 bases.

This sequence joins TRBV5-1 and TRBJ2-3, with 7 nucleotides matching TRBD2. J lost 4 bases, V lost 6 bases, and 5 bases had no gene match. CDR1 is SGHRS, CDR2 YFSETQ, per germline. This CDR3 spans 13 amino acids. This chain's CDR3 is CASMSRGADTQYF. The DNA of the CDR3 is TGCGCCAGCATGAGTCGGGGGGCAGATACGCAGTATTTT.

The CDR3 DNA reads TGTGCCTGGAGTAGGGGGACAGTTTCCACCGGGGAGCTGTTTTTT. Its protein product is CAWSRGTVSTGELFF. The J gene is TRBJ2-2, the V gene TRBV30; 7 bases map to TRBD1. Germline CDR1 reads GTSNPN; CDR2 reads SVGIG (reference sequence). With V trimmed by 2 bases and J by 4 bases, 7 bases remained unmatched. This CDR3 has 15 amino acids.

DNA for the CDR3: TGTGCTAGTGGTTTGGAGGGGTATGGCTATGGCTACACCTTC. Its translation: CASGLEGYGYGYTF. The rearrangement links TRBV12-5 to TRBJ1-2, with D perhaps matching TRBD1 (5 bases). The V end was cut by 1 base, the J end by 4 bases, with 10 bases between. This CDR3 comprises 14 residues. Germline CDR1 reads LGHNT; CDR2 reads FRNRAP.

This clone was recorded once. The CDR3 loop reads CASSSQTQGTGELFF. As DNA, the CDR3 is TGCGCCAGCAGCTCCCAAACTCAGGGCACCGGGGAGCTGTTTTTT. This chain uses TRBV5-1 with TRBJ2-2; D is perhaps TRBD1 (5 bases). Germline V gene sequence: CDR1 SGHRS, CDR2 YFSETQ. The CDR3 has 15 residues. Trimming stripped 3 bases from V and 4 bases from J, with 13 bases between.

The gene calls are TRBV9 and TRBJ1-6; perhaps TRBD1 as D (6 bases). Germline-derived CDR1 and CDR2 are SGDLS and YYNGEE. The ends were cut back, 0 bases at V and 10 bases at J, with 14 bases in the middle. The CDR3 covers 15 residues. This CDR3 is CASSVEGQGWSPLHF. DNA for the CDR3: TGTGCCAGCAGCGTAGAGGGGCAGGGGTGGTCACCCCTCCACTTT.

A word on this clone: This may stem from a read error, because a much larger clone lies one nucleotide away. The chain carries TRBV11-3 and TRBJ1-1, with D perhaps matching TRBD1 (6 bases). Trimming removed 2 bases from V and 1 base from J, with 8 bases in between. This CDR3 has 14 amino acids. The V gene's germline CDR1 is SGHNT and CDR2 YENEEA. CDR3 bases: TGTGCCAGCAGCTTACAGGGGACGAACACTGAAGCTTTCTTT. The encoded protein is CASSLQGTNTEAFF.

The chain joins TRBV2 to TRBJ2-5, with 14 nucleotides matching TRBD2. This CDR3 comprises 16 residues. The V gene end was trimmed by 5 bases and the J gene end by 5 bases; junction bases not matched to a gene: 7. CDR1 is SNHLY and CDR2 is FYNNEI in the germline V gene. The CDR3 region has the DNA TGTGCCAGCAGTCTGACTAGCGGGGGGGCAGGGGAGACCCAGTACTTC. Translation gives CASSLTSGGAGETQYF. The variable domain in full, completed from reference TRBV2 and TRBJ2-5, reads EPEVTQTPSHQVTQMGQEVILRCVPISNHLYFYWYRQILGQKVEFLVSFYNNEISEKSEIFDDQFSVERPDGSNFTLKIRSTKLEDSAMYFCASSLTSGGAGETQYFGPGTRLLVL.

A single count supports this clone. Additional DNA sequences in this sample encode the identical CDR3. CDR3 sequence (DNA): TGTGCCAGCAGTTTAGCGGGGGGGTACAATGAGCAGTTCTTC. It specifies CASSLAGGYNEQFF. The chain recombines TRBV27 with TRBJ2-1; 9 positions agree with TRBD2. The trim removed 2 bases at V and 4 bases at J, leaving 0 bases unmatched. From germline, CDR1 is MNHEY and CDR2 SMNVEV (reference sequence). The CDR3 loop spans 14 amino acids.

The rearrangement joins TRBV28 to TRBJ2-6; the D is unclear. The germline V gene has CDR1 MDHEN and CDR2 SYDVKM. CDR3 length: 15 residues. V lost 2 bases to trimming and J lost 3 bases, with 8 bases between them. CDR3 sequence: CASSLEVGGANVLTF. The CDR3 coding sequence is TGTGCCAGCAGTTTAGAAGTCGGTGGGGCCAACGTCCTGACTTTC.